The 29 T cell receptor beta chains reported below all come from one sample, sequenced in a study of cytomegalovirus exposure and HLA in healthy donors. PCR employed 60 Vbeta and 13 Jbeta primers. Assay: immunoSEQ multiplex PCR; the TCRdb copy retains only in-frame clones and omits some. The top ten hold around 1.3% of the sample, which has some 150,000 clones, 80% seen once. What was sequenced was PBMCs. Receptors originate from a woman in her fifties or sixties in good health and CMV-seronegative.

The V gene is TRBV7-2, the J gene TRBJ2-3; possibly TRBD2 for D (5 bases). Trimming removed 3 bases from V and 6 bases from J, with 10 bases in between. The germline CDR1 and CDR2 sequences are SGHTA and FQGNSA. This CDR3 has 13 residues. The chain's CDR3 is CASSFREFDTQYF. The DNA for the CDR3 is TGTGCCAGCAGCTTTAGGGAGTTCGATACGCAGTATTTT.

The V gene is TRBV5-1, the J gene TRBJ2-7; D not resolved. With 0 bases removed from V and 3 bases from J, the gap between germline ends came to 7 bases. This CDR3 comprises 13 residues. Germline assignment: CDR1 SGHRS and CDR2 YFSETQ. CDR3 amino acids: CASSLGHNYEQYF. The CDR3 DNA follows: TGCGCCAGCAGCTTGGGTCACAACTACGAGCAGTACTTC.

The gene calls are TRBV5-4 and TRBJ2-7; D gene unclear. The germline V gene has CDR1 SGHNT and CDR2 YYREEE (reference sequence). Trimming left V 0 bases short and J 3 bases short, with 7 bases between. The CDR3 contains 13 residues. The DNA for the CDR3 is TGTGCCAGCAGCTTGGGCGTTGTCTACGAGCAGTACTTC. Amino acid sequence: CASSLGVVYEQYF.

This rearrangement joins TRBV10-3 to TRBJ2-5; 9 bases line up with TRBD2. The J call is in doubt because the DNA end fits TRBJ2-7 better. CDR1 and CDR2 from the germline V gene are ENHRY and SYGVKD. This CDR3 is 12 amino acids long. The CDR3 nucleotides read TGTGCCATCACCAGCGGGAGGATCGAGCAGTACTTC. It specifies CAITSGRIEQYF.

This clone was recorded only once. The chain joins TRBV7-2 to TRBJ1-1; 7 bases align to TRBD1. CDR3 length: 15 amino acids. Looked up from germline, CDR1 is SGHTA and CDR2 is FQGNSA. Unmatched junction bases numbered 6, after V lost 5 bases and J lost 0 bases. CDR3: CASSLGDRVNTEAFF. Written as DNA, the CDR3 is TGTGCCAGCAGCCTGGGCGACAGGGTGAACACTGAAGCTTTCTTT. The whole variable domain, remainder taken from reference TRBV7-2 and TRBJ1-1, is GAGVSQSPSNKVTEKGKDVELRCDPISGHTALYWYRQSLGQGLEFLIYFQGNSAPDKSGLPSDRFSAERTGGSVSTLTIQRTQQEDSAVYLCASSLGDRVNTEAFFGQGTRLTVV.

The V gene is TRBV28, the J gene TRBJ2-5; D unclear. The CDR3 length is 12 residues. CDR1 is MDHEN, CDR2 SYDVKM, per germline. V lost 6 bases and J 3 bases, leaving 8 bases between the germline ends. CDR3 sequence: CASRSSKETQYF. The CDR3 DNA sequence: TGTGCCAGCAGAAGTAGCAAAGAGACCCAGTACTTC.

The V call is TRBV28, the J call TRBJ1-2; tentatively, D is TRBD1 (5 bases). Trimming removed 2 bases from V and 2 bases from J, with 15 bases in between. This CDR3 contains 16 residues. Germline values: CDR1 MDHEN, CDR2 SYDVKM. This CDR3 is CASSLTRQGINYGYTF. CDR3 DNA: TGTGCCAGCAGTTTAACGAGGCAGGGCATAAACTATGGCTACACCTTC.

This clone was found a few times. J is TRBJ2-3 and V is TRBV10-3; TRBD2 aligns across 7 bases. Germline CDR1 and CDR2: ENHRY and SYGVKD. V shed 7 bases and J 3 bases; nucleotides not matched to a gene: 7. This CDR3 has 14 residues. CDR3 coding DNA: TGTGCCATCATCGCTAGCGGAAAAACAGATACGCAGTATTTT. As protein: CAIIASGKTDTQYF.

The V gene is TRBV7-3, the J gene TRBJ2-6, with 8 bases that match TRBD1. V lost 3 bases, J lost 0 bases, and 1 base stayed unmatched. This CDR3 region has 16 residues. Germline values: CDR1 SGHTA, CDR2 FQGTGA. DNA of the CDR3: TGTGCCAGCAGCTTCGGACAGGGCTCTGGGGCCAACGTCCTGACTTTC. It is translated as CASSFGQGSGANVLTF. Based on the CDR3 plus reference TRBV7-3 and TRBJ2-6, the full variable domain is GAGVSQTPSNKVTEKGKYVELRCDPISGHTALYWYRQSLGQGPEFLIYFQGTGAADDSGLPNDRFFAVRPEGSVSTLKIQRTERGDSAVYLCASSFGQGSGANVLTFGAGSRLTVL.

The genes are TRBV4-2 and TRBJ1-5; 11 bases line up with TRBD1. The V gene's germline CDR1 is LGHNA and CDR2 YNFKEQ. The CDR3 is 21 residues long. V shed 1 base, J shed 2 bases, and the junction held 16 bases outside the gene matches. DNA for the CDR3: TGTGCCAGCAGCCAAGTTAAAGGAGGGACAGGGGGAGTAGCGGGCAATCAGCCCCAGCATTTT. This gives the protein CASSQVKGGTGGVAGNQPQHF.

This clone was observed a handful of times. The chain recombines TRBV5-1 with TRBJ1-1, with 7 positions matching TRBD1. The CDR3 sequence is 14 residues long. CDR1 SGHRS and CDR2 YFSETQ come from the germline V gene. Losses at the gene ends were 5 bases for V and 3 bases for J; bases not matched to a gene: 7. The CDR3 reads CASRLTGTDTEAFF. The CDR3, as DNA: TGCGCCAGCAGACTTACCGGGACAGACACTGAAGCTTTCTTT.

The rearrangement joins TRBV6-5 to TRBJ1-2; perhaps TRBD1 as D (6 bases). Germline loops: CDR1 MNHEY, CDR2 SVGAGI. V was pared by 6 bases and J by 5 bases, with 19 bases between. The CDR3 is made up of 15 amino acids. DNA of the CDR3: TGTGCCAGCAGCCTGACAGGCGATAAGACGTATGGCTACACCTTC. Its translation is CASSLTGDKTYGYTF.

This clone has only one observation. The CDR3 nucleotides are TGTGCCAGCAGAACAGGGGGAAATTCACCCCTCCACTTT. It is translated as CASRTGGNSPLHF. This chain uses TRBV6-5 with TRBJ1-6; 8 bases are a match to TRBD1. The CDR3 extends over 13 amino acids. Trimming took 6 bases from V and 7 from J; bases not matched to a gene: 2. CDR1 MNHEY and CDR2 SVGAGI come from the germline V gene.

This clone was recorded a few times. CDR3: CASSLRLPDSNEQFF. DNA of the CDR3: TGCGCCAGCAGCTTGCGGCTCCCCGACAGCAATGAGCAGTTCTTC. The chain couples TRBV5-1 to TRBJ2-1, with D possibly being TRBD1 (5 bases). The CDR3 spans 15 residues. Germline CDR1 and CDR2: SGHRS and YFSETQ. V shed 1 base and J shed 6 bases, with 14 bases lying between them.

This clone was detected only a few times. This chain joins TRBV11-2 and TRBJ2-2; perhaps TRBD2 as D (6 bases). Trimming stripped 5 bases from V and 4 bases from J, with 11 bases between. The CDR3 consists of 14 residues. The germline V gene encodes CDR1 SGHAT and CDR2 FQNNGV. In DNA form, the CDR3 reads TGTGCCAGCAGCCAGGACGGGGGCACCGGGGAGCTGTTTTTT. It codes for CASSQDGGTGELFF.

The V gene is TRBV10-3, the J gene TRBJ2-5; 10 nucleotides align to TRBD2. The better agreement between TRBJ2-7 and the DNA end casts doubt on the J call. The CDR3 sequence is 18 residues long. Per the germline V gene, CDR1 is ENHRY and CDR2 is SYGVKD. CDR3 nucleotides: TGTGCCATCAGTGAGTCGTATCCGCCTAGCGGGGGTCCAAACGAGCAGTACTTC. Translated: CAISESYPPSGGPNEQYF.

The V and J genes are TRBV7-8 and TRBJ1-4; weak D call: TRBD1 (6 bases). This CDR3 region has 15 residues. CDR1 is SGHVS and CDR2 is FQNEAQ in the germline V gene. The V gene lost 4 bases and the J gene lost 5 bases, with 14 bases spanning the gap. The CDR3 loop reads CASSYWTERNEKLFF. CDR3 DNA sequence: TGTGCCAGCAGCTACTGGACAGAACGAAATGAAAAACTGTTTTTT.

This chain links TRBV7-9 with TRBJ2-7; the D gene is possibly TRBD1 (5 bases). Trimming pared 2 bases from V and 5 bases from J, leaving 13 bases between. The CDR3 is made up of 14 amino acids. CDR1 is SEHNR and CDR2 is FQNEAQ in the germline V gene (reference sequence). The CDR3 DNA reads TGTGCCAGCAGCTTAAATCAGGGCTGGGACGAGCAGTACTTC. It encodes CASSLNQGWDEQYF.

The CDR3 nucleotides read TGTGCCAGCAGTTTCGAGAGCGCGGGCGGCTATGGCTACACCTTC. This translates into CASSFESAGGYGYTF. The V call is TRBV28, the J call TRBJ1-2; D remains ambiguous. The CDR3 length is 15 residues. The germline V gene encodes CDR1 MDHEN and CDR2 SYDVKM. V gave up 3 bases and J gave up 4 bases, with 15 bases separating them.

This chain connects TRBV7-2 to TRBJ2-7, with D unclear. The CDR3 is 15 residues long. CDR1 is SGHTA and CDR2 is FQGNSA in the germline V gene. The ends were cut back, 4 bases at V and 0 bases at J, with 13 bases in the middle. CDR3 sequence reads: CASSSLGASSYEQYF. The CDR3 DNA sequence: TGTGCCAGCAGCTCTCTCGGCGCTAGCTCCTACGAGCAGTACTTC.

The chain carries TRBV18 and TRBJ2-5, with D possibly being TRBD2 (6 bases). The CDR3 contains 13 residues. Per the germline V gene, CDR1 is KGHSH and CDR2 is LQKENI. V lost 2 bases and J lost 5, with 9 bases in between. The CDR3 is CASSPLGGETQYF. CDR3 bases: TGTGCCAGCTCACCATTAGGAGGGGAGACCCAGTACTTC.

The chain uses TRBV2 and TRBJ1-4; D is ambiguous. The V gene's germline CDR1 is SNHLY and CDR2 FYNNEI. CDR3 size: 13 residues. Trimming pared 4 bases from V and 8 bases from J, leaving 11 bases between. CDR3: CASSAGISEKLFF. DNA of the CDR3: TGTGCCAGCAGTGCGGGTATCTCAGAAAAACTGTTTTTT.

The chain uses TRBV19 and TRBJ1-4; 7 bases match TRBD1. The trim removed 6 bases at V and 6 bases at J, leaving 16 bases unmatched. The CDR3 has 17 amino acids. Germline V gene lookup returns CDR1 LNHDA and CDR2 SQIVND (reference sequence). CDR3 protein: CASSPYPPGQRHEKLFF. The CDR3 nucleotides are TGTGCCAGTAGCCCGTACCCCCCGGGACAGAGGCATGAAAAACTGTTTTTT.

The chain carries TRBV19 and TRBJ2-1; 10 bases are shared with TRBD2. V lost 5 bases, J lost 4 bases, and 11 bases stayed unmatched. The germline V gene encodes CDR1 LNHDA and CDR2 SQIVND (reference sequence). This CDR3 is 17 amino acids long. This CDR3 is CASSLYRTSGQYNEQFF. CDR3 DNA: TGTGCCAGTAGTCTCTACCGGACTAGCGGTCAATACAATGAGCAGTTCTTC.

The rearrangement joins TRBV4-3 to TRBJ2-2; D is possibly TRBD1 (5 bases). CDR3 length equals 18 residues. Trimming stripped 0 bases from V and 4 bases from J, with 18 bases between. In germline, CDR1 is LGHNA, CDR2 YSLEER. Written as DNA, the CDR3 is TGCGCCAGCAGCCAAGATCCTCGCAGGGAAGGCAGCACCGGGGAGCTGTTTTTT. It specifies CASSQDPRREGSTGELFF.

The chain is built from TRBV28 and TRBJ1-6, with no clear D. The germline gives CDR1 MDHEN, CDR2 SYDVKM. V was pared by 7 bases and J by 0 bases, with 10 bases between. The CDR3 sequence is 15 residues long. DNA of the CDR3: TGTGCCAGCACCCTGGGGAGCTCCTATAATTCACCCCTCCACTTT. Its protein product is CASTLGSSYNSPLHF.

The chain recombines TRBV29-1 with TRBJ2-7, with TRBD1 as a possible D gene (6 bases). Between the trimmed V and J ends, which lost 4 bases and 2 bases, there was a span of 9 bases. Germline-derived CDR1 and CDR2 are SQVTM and ANQGSEA. The CDR3 has 12 amino acids. This chain's CDR3 is CSVGRQAYEQYF. As DNA, the CDR3 is TGCAGCGTTGGCCGACAGGCCTACGAGCAGTACTTC.

This chain joins TRBV5-1 and TRBJ2-7; 7 bases align to TRBD1. Germline-derived CDR1 and CDR2 are SGHRS and YFSETQ. The CDR3 has 14 residues. Germline trimming cut 4 bases from V and 6 bases from J; bases unmatched to any gene: 10. The CDR3 loop reads CASSKDTGELEQYF. CDR3 sequence (DNA): TGCGCCAGCAGCAAGGATACAGGGGAACTCGAGCAGTACTTC.

This clone was found a few times. This chain uses TRBV18 with TRBJ1-5; 7 bases map to TRBD1. CDR3 length: 18 residues. Germline V gene data show CDR1 as KGHSH and CDR2 as LQKENI. After removal of 1 base from V and 2 bases from J, the junction contained 11 bases not matched to a gene. CDR3 nucleotide sequence: TGTGCCAGCTCACCACTCCGCTCAGGGGGTGGTGGCAATCAGCCCCAGCATTTT. This codes for CASSPLRSGGGGNQPQHF.